The subject of this entry is one T cell receptor (beta chain). Its antigen remains unknown. Next came a second PCR, run for about 6 to 11 cycles, which used a sample-barcoded 5' primer along with a J-beta primer mix. Tagging of each cDNA molecule was performed by a template-switch adaptor with 12 random nucleotides. One entry per CDR3 protein results from TCRdb running MiXCR on the 5' RACE reads. This sample has about 1.6 million distinct CDR3 sequences, with 30% to 35% found just once. The entry originates in a study of blood T cells in healthy people across ages. Study-wide results and limits: Per million T cells, TCR beta diversity dropped roughly linearly as age increased. Higher diversity, along with more naive CD4+ cells, distinguished long-lived donors from aged donors. With naive T cell percentage, TCR beta diversity showed a strong correlation.

Sequences were obtained from blood. The clonotype was recovered from a woman younger than 45 in good health.

CDR3 sequence: CASSVRGNPGELFF. The CDR3 coding sequence is TGCGCCAGCAGCGTCCGGGGTAACCCCGGGGAGCTGTTTTTT. This chain joins TRBV5-1 and TRBJ2-2, with a possible D match to TRBD2 (5 bases). The V end lost 4 bases, the J end lost 6 bases, and 13 bases lay between the germline ends. Germline loops: CDR1 SGHRS, CDR2 YFSETQ. The CDR3 covers 14 residues.